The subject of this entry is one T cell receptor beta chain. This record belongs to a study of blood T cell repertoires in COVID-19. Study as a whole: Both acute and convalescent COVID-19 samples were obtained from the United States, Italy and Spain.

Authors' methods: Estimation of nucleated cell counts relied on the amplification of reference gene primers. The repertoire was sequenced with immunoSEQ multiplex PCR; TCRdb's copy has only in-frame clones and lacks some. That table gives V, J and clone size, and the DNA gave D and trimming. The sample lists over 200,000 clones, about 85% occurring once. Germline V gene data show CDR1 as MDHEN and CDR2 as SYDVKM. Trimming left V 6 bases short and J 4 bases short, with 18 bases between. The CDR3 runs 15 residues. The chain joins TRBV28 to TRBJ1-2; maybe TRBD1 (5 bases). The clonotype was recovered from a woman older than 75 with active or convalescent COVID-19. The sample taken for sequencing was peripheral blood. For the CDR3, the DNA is TGTGCCAGCAGGACCGGACAAGCCCGAACCTATGGCTACACCTTC. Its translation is CASRTGQARTYGYTF.